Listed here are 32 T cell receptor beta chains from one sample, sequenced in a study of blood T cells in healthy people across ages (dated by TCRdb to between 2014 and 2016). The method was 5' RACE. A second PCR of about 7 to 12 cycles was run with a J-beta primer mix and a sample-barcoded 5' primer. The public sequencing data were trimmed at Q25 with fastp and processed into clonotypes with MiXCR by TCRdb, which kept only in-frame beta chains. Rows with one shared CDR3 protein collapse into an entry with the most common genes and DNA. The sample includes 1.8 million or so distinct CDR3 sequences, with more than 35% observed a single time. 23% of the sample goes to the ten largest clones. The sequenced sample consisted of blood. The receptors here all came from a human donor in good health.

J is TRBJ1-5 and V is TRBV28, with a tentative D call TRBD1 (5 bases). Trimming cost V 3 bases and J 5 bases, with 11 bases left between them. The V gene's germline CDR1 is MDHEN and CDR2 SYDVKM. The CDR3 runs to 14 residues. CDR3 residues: CASSLVRGHQPQHF. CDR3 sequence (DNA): TGTGCCAGCAGTTTGGTAAGGGGCCATCAGCCCCAGCATTTT. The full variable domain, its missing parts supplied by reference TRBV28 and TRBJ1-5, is DVKVTQSSRYLVKRTGEKVFLECVQDMDHENMFWYRQDPGLGLRLIYFSYDVKMKEKGDIPEGYSVSREKKERFSLILESASTNQTSMYLCASSLVRGHQPQHFGDGTRLSIL.

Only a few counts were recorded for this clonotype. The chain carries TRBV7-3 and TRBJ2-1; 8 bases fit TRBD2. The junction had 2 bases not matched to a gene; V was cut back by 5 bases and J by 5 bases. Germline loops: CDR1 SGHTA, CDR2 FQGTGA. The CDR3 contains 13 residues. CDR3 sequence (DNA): TGTGCCAGCAGCAGGACTAGCAACAATGAGCAGTTCTTC. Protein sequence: CASSRTSNNEQFF.

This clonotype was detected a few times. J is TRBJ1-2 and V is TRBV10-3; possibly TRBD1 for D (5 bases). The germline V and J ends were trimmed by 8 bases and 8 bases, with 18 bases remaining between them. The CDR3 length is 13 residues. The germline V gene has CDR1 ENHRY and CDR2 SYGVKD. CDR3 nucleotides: TGTGCCATCGGTTCTGGGGGGATCGAAGGCTACACCTTC. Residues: CAIGSGGIEGYTF.

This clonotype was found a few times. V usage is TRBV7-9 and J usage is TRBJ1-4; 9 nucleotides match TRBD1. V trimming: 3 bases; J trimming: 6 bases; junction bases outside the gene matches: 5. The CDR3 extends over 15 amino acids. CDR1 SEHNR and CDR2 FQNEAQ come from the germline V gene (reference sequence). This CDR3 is CASSLGDREDEKLFF. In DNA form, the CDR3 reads TGTGCCAGCAGCTTGGGGGACAGGGAGGATGAAAAACTGTTTTTT.

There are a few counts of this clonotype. CDR3 bases: TGCAGTGCTAGGGCGAGCGGGGCGTACCAAGAGACCCAGTACTTC. Translating it yields CSARASGAYQETQYF. The genes are TRBV20-1 and TRBJ2-5; 7 bases are shared with TRBD2. V dropped 3 bases and J dropped 0; count of bases not matched to a gene: 7. Germline V gene lookup returns CDR1 DFQATT and CDR2 SNEGSKA (reference sequence). CDR3 size: 15 residues.

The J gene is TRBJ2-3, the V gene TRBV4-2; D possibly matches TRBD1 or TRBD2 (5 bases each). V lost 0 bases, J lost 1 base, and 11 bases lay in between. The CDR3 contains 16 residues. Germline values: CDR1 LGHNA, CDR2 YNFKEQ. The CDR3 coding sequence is TGTGCCAGCAGCCAAGATCCCGGGGCCCGCACAGATACGCAGTATTTT. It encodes CASSQDPGARTDTQYF.

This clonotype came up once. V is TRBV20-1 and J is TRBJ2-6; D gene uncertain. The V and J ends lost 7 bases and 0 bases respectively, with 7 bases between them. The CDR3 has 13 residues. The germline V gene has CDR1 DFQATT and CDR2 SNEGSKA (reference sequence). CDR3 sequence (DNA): TGCAGTGGGTCCCACTCTGGGGCCAACGTCCTGACTTTC. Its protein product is CSGSHSGANVLTF.

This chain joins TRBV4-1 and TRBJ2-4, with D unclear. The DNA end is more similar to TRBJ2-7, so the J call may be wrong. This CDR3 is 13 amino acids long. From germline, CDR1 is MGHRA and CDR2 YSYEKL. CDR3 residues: CASSQWVGYEQYF. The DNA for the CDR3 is TGCGCCAGCAGCCAATGGGTGGGGTACGAGCAGTACTTC.

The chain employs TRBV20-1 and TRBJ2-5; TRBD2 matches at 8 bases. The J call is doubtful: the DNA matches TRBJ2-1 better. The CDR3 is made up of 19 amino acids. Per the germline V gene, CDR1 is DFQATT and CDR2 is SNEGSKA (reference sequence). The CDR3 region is CSASSVRGGPGNRGETQFF. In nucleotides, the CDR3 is TGCAGTGCCTCATCGGTCCGGGGGGGGCCGGGTAATCGCGGAGAGACCCAGTTCTTC.

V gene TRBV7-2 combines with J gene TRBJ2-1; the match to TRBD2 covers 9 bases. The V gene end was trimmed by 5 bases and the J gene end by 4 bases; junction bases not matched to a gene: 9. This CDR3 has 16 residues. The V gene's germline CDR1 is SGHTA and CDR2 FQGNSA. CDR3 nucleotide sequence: TGTGCCAGCAGCCGCCGACCTAGCGGGGCTTACAATGAGCAGTTCTTC. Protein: CASSRRPSGAYNEQFF.

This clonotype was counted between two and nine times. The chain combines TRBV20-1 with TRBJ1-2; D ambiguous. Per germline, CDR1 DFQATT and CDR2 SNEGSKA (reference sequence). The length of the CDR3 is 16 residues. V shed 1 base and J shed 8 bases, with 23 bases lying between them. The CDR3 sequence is CSARGGADSLSGGYTF. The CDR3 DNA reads TGCAGTGCTAGAGGGGGTGCGGACTCCCTCTCTGGGGGCTACACCTTC.

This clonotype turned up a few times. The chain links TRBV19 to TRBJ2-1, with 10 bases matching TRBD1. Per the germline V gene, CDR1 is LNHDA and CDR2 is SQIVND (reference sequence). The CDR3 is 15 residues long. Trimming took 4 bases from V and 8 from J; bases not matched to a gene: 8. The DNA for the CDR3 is TGTGCCAGTAGTACCCCCGGGACAGGGGTTTATGAGCAGTTCTTC. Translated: CASSTPGTGVYEQFF. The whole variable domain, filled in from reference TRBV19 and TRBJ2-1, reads DGGITQSPKYLFRKEGQNVTLSCEQNLNHDAMYWYRQDPGQGLRLIYYSQIVNDFQKGDIAEGYSVSREKKESFPLTVTSAQKNPTAFYLCASSTPGTGVYEQFFGPGTRLTVL.

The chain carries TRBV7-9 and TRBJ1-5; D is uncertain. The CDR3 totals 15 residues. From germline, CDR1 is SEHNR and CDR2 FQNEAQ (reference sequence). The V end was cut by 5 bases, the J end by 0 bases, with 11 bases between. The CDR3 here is CASSPWSVSNQPQHF. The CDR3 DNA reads TGTGCCAGCAGCCCCTGGTCCGTTAGCAATCAGCCCCAGCATTTT.

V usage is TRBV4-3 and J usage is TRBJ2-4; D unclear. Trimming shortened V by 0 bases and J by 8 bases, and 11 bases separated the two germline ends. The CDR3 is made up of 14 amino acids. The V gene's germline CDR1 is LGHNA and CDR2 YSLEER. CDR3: CASSQDRSSYIQYF. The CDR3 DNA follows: TGCGCCAGCAGCCAAGATCGTAGCAGCTACATTCAGTACTTC.

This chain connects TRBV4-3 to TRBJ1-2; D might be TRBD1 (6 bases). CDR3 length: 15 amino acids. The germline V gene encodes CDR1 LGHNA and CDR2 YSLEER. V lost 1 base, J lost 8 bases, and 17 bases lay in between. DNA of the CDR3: TGCGCCAGCAGCCAAGGTTACAGGGAAGGCGCCGGCTACACCTTC. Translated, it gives CASSQGYREGAGYTF.

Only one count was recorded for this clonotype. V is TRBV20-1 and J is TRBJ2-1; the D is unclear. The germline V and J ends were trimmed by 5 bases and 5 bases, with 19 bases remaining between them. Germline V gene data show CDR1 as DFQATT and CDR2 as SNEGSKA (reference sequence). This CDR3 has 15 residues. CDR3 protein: CSAWIRPLPDNEQFF. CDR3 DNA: TGCAGTGCTTGGATCCGACCCTTACCCGACAATGAGCAGTTCTTC.

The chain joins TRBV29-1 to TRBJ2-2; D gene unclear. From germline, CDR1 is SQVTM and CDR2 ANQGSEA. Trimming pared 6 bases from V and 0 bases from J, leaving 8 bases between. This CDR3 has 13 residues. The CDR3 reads CSVKVSNTGELFF. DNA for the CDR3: TGCAGCGTAAAAGTCTCGAACACCGGGGAGCTGTTTTTT.

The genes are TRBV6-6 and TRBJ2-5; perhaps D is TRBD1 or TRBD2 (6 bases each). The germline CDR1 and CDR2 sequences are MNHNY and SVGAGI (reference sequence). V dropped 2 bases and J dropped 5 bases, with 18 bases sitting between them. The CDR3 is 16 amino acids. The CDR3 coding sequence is TGTGCCAGCAGTTACGGGGGGCGGCGGGAAAAGGAGACCCAGTACTTC. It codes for CASSYGGRREKETQYF.

CDR3 amino acids: CASSQVGVSRDQAYEQYF. DNA of the CDR3: TGCGCCAGCAGCCAAGTAGGGGTATCAAGGGACCAAGCTTACGAGCAGTACTTC. The gene calls are TRBV4-1 and TRBJ2-7; D possibly matches TRBD1 or TRBD2 (5 bases each). The CDR3 contains 18 residues. The germline V gene has CDR1 MGHRA and CDR2 YSYEKL. V was clipped by 1 base and J by 4 bases, with 23 bases between them.

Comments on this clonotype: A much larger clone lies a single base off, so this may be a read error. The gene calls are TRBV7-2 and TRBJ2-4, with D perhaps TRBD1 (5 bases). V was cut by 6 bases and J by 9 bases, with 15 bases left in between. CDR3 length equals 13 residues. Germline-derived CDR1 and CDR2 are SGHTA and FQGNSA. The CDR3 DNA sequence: TGTGCCAGCAGTCAAGGAAGGGGAACCATTCAGTACTTC. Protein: CASSQGRGTIQYF.

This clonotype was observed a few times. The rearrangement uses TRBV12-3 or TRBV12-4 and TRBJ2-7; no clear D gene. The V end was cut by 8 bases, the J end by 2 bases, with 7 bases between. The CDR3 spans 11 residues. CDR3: CASGKTYEQYF. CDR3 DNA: TGTGCCAGCGGAAAAACCTACGAGCAGTACTTC.

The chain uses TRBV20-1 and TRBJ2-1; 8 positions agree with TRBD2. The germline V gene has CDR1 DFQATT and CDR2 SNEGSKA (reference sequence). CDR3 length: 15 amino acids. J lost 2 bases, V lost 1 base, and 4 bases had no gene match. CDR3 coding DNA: TGCAGTGCTAGAGCCGGGACTAGTACCTACAATGAGCAGTTCTTC. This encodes CSARAGTSTYNEQFF.

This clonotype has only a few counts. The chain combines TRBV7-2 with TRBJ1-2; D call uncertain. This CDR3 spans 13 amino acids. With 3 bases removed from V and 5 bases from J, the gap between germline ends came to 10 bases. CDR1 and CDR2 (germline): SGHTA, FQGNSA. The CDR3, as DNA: TGTGCCAGCAGCTTTGATCGACCGTATGGCTACACCTTC. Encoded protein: CASSFDRPYGYTF.

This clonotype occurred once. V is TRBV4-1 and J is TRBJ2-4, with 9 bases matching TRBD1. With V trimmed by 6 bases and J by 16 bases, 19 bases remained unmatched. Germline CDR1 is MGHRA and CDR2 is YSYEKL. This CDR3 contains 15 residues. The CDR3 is CASSPSPGQGHEHYF. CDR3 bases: TGCGCCAGCAGTCCCTCGCCGGGACAGGGACACGAGCACTACTTC.

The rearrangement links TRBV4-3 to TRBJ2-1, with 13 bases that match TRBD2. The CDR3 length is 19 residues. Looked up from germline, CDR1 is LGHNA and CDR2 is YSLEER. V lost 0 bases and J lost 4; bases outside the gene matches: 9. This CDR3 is CASSQDPHGTSGVYNEQFF. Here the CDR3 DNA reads TGCGCCAGCAGCCAAGATCCCCACGGGACTAGCGGGGTGTACAATGAGCAGTTCTTC.

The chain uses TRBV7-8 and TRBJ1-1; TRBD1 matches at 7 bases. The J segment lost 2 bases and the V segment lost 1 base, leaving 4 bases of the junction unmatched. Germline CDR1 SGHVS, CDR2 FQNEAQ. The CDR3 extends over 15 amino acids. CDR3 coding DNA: TGTGCCAGCAGCTTAGTACAGGGGTATAACACTGAAGCTTTCTTT. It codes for CASSLVQGYNTEAFF.

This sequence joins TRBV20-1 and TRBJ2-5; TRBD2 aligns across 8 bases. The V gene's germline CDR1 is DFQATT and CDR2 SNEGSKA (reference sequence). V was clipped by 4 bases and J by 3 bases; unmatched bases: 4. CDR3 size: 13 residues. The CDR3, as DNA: TGCAGTGCTACAGCGGGGGTGGAAGAGACCCAGTACTTC. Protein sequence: CSATAGVEETQYF.

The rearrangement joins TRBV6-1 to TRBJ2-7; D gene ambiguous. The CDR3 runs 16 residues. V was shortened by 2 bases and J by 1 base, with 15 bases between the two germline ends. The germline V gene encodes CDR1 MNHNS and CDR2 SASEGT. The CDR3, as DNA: TGTGCCAGCAGTGAACGGACCCCTGGCAGATCCTACGAGCAGTACTTC. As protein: CASSERTPGRSYEQYF.

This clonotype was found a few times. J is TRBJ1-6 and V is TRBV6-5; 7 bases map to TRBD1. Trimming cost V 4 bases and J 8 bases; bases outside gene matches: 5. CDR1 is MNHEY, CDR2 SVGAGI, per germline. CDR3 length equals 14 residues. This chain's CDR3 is CASSLLGGDSPLHF. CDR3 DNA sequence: TGTGCCAGCAGTTTACTAGGGGGCGATTCACCCCTCCACTTT.

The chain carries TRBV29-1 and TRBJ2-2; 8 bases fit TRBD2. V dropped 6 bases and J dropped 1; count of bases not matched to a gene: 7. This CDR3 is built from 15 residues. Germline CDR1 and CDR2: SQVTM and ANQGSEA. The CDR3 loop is CSVILRGGNTGELFF. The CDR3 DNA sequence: TGCAGCGTCATCCTTCGGGGGGGGAACACCGGGGAGCTGTTTTTT.

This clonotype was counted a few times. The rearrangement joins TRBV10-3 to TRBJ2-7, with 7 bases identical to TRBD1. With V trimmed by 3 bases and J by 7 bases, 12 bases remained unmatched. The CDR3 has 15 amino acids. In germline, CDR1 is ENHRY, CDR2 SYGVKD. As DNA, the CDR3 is TGTGCCATCAGTGATTCCGGGACAGCCTCTGAGGAGCAGTACTTC. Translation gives CAISDSGTASEEQYF.

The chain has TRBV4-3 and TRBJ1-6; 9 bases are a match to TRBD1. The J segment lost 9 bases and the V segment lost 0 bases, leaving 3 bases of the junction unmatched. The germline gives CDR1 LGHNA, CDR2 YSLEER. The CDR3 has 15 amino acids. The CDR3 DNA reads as TGCGCCAGCAGCCAAGACGGACAGGGGACTTCACCCCTCCACTTT. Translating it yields CASSQDGQGTSPLHF.